The T cell receptor beta chain under discussion was sequenced for a study of regulatory T cells in long-lasting Graves disease. Time point meaning: newly diagnosed GD, antithyroid drugs for less than 3 months. PBMC RNA was the source of the TCR library. The germline gives CDR1 SEHNR, CDR2 FQNEAQ (reference sequence). V was clipped by 4 bases and J by 0 bases; unmatched bases: 6. This CDR3 has 17 amino acids. Both iRepertoire HTBI primers and Arm-PCR of CDR3 regions were used to build the TCR beta libraries. A single record per CDR3 protein comes from TCRdb applying MiXCR to the multiplex PCR reads. The table lists about 530,000 distinct CDR3 sequences, around 16% of them singletons, with roughly 25% in the top ten. The same specimen was also included in a second study, on T cells in Graves' hyperthyroidism and ophthalmopathy. That study reports: Thyroid ultrasound, orbital computed tomography, clinical symptoms, and serum thyroxine and TRAb underpinned diagnoses.

The chain combines TRBV7-9 with TRBJ2-6; 7 nucleotides line up with TRBD1. This clonotype was sampled from a woman aged 35-65 years with Graves disease. The material sequenced was peripheral blood mononuclear cells (PBMCs), taken at new diagnosis, from a patient treated with antithyroid drugs. CDR3 sequence (DNA): TGTGCCAGCAGCTCAGGGGGTTCAAGCTCTGGGGCCAACGTCCTGACTTTC. Translation gives CASSSGGSSSGANVLTF.